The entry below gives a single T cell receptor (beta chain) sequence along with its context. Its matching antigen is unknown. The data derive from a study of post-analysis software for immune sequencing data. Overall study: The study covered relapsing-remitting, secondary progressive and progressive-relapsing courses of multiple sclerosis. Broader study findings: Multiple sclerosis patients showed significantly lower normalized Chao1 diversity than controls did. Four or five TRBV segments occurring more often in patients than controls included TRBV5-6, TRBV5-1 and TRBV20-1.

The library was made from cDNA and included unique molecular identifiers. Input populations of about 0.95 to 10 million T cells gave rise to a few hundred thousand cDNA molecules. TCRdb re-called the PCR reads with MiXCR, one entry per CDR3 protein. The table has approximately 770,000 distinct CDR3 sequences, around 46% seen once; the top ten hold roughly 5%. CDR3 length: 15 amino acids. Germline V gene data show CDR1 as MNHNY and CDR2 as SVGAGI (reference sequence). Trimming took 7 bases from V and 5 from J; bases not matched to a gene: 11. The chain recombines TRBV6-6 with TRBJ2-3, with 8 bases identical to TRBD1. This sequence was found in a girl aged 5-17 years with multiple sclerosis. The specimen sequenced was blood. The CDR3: CASTDRGSSVDTQYF. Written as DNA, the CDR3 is TGTGCCAGCACTGACAGGGGCTCATCGGTAGATACGCAGTATTTT.